The clone carrying this T cell receptor (beta chain) was picked up a small number of times. Its antigen is currently unknown. It was with 60 Vbeta and 13 Jbeta primers that the PCR ran. Sequenced by immunoSEQ multiplex PCR; TCRdb stores in-frame clones only, minus some. Of around 180,000 clones in the sample, more than 85% were seen once. V lost 5 bases and J lost 4; bases outside the gene matches: 11. The CDR3 covers 16 residues. Germline CDR1 is SNHLY and CDR2 is FYNNEI. These data belong to a study of cytomegalovirus exposure and HLA in healthy donors. Whole-study findings and limits: Reports showed the classifier diagnosing cytomegalovirus status with high specificity and sensitivity. Cytomegalovirus-associated TCR beta chains were listed, numbering 164.

The TCR was taken from a girl less than two years old in good health and CMV-seronegative. The sample was PBMCs. The gene calls are TRBV2 and TRBJ1-5; 7 positions match TRBD1. CDR3 DNA sequence: TGTGCCAGCAGTCTAGATTCTGGACAGGAGAATCAGCCCCAGCATTTT. It is translated as CASSLDSGQENQPQHF.